This is a list of T cell receptor beta chains from one sample in a study of control samples from healthy donors and cancer patients. Some clones are missing from TCRdb's copy, which holds only in-frame ones; the method was immunoSEQ multiplex PCR. The table includes some 100,000 clones, just over 90% detected once. The material sequenced was blood. The receptors stem from a human donor in good health. The donor label of this sample is uncertain. CDR3s include the opening cysteine and the closing phenylalanine or tryptophan. The D gene is left open where the match is weak. Clone size is not always given. Where it is, it says once, few, many or a class for expanded clones.

v_gene	d_gene	j_gene	abundance	len	CDR3nt	CDR3aa
TRBV5-1	.	TRBJ2-1	.	13	TGCGCCAGCAGCTTGGATGGGGACAATGAGCAGTTCTTC	CASSLDGDNEQFF
TRBV3-1/TRBV3-2	TRBD1	TRBJ2-7	.	14	TGTGCCAGCAGCCAAGGGGACAGCCGATACGAGCAGTACTTC	CASSQGDSRYEQYF
TRBV24-1	.	TRBJ2-3	.	16	TGTGCCACCAGTGATTTATCAGAGGATTTCACAGATACGCAGTATTTT	CATSDLSEDFTDTQYF
TRBV7-8	.	TRBJ1-4	.	15	TGTGCCAGCAGCTTCACACCAACAACTAATGAAAAACTGTTTTTT	CASSFTPTTNEKLFF
TRBV19	TRBD2	TRBJ2-3	.	16	TGTGCCAGTAGTATCCGACTAGCGGGGGGTGCAGATACGCAGTATTTT	CASSIRLAGGADTQYF
TRBV19	.	TRBJ1-2	.	13	TGTGCCAGTAGTACGGGGGTGGGTGGTGGCTACACCTTC	CASSTGVGGGYTF
TRBV11-2	.	TRBJ2-7	.	11	TGTGCCAGCAGCTCGGGCCCTACCTCATACTTC	CASSSGPTSYF
TRBV7-9	TRBD1	TRBJ2-7	.	13	TGTGCCATCACCGGGACAGGCTCCTACGAGCAGTACTTC	CAITGTGSYEQYF
TRBV7-9	.	TRBJ1-6	.	16	TGTGCCAGCAGCTCGGATAGGGGACCATCTAATTCACCCCTCCACTTT	CASSSDRGPSNSPLHF
TRBV3-1/TRBV3-2	.	TRBJ1-1	.	18	TGTGCCAGCAGCCGAAGATACTCTACAAGAACGAGGAACACTGAAGCTTTCTTT	CASSRRYSTRTRNTEAFF
TRBV6-1	.	TRBJ2-7	.	14	TGTGCCAGCAGTGAAGGATACAGGGTCCACGAGCAGTACTTC	CASSEGYRVHEQYF
TRBV6-5	.	TRBJ1-1	medium-sized	13	TGTGCCAGCAGTTGGCGGGGGACGACTGAAGCTTTCTTT	CASSWRGTTEAFF
TRBV7-9	.	TRBJ2-6	.	15	TGTGCCAGCAGCACAGGGTTCTCTGGGGCCAACGTCCTGACTTTC	CASSTGFSGANVLTF
TRBV7-7	TRBD1	TRBJ2-5	.	13	TGTGCCAGCAGCTCCGGGACAGGGGAGACCCAGTACTTC	CASSSGTGETQYF
TRBV5-6	.	TRBJ2-5	.	13	TGTGCCAGCAGCTCCCCAGGCCAAGAGACCCAGTACTTC	CASSSPGQETQYF
TRBV11-2	TRBD2	TRBJ2-5	.	15	TGTGCCAGCAGCTTTCCCAGCGGGGGGCAAGAGACCCAGTACTTC	CASSFPSGGQETQYF
TRBV6-6	TRBD2	TRBJ2-3	.	18	TGTGCCAGCAGTCCGGGACTAGCGGGGCCCACTAGCACAGATACGCAGTATTTT	CASSPGLAGPTSTDTQYF
TRBV28	TRBD1	TRBJ2-6	.	18	TGTGCCAGCAGTATGGGACAGGAGGGATCTTCTGGGGCCAACGTCCTGACTTTC	CASSMGQEGSSGANVLTF
TRBV3-1/TRBV3-2	.	TRBJ2-2	.	13	TGTGCCAGCACCGAGGGGGGCACCGGGGAGCTGTTTTTT	CASTEGGTGELFF
TRBV27	.	TRBJ1-1	.	19	TGTGCCAGCAGTTTTCACTCGGTAATAGGGGGTAGGAGTTACACTGAAGCTTTCTTT	CASSFHSVIGGRSYTEAFF
TRBV12-3/TRBV12-4	.	TRBJ1-1	.	12	TGTGCCAGCAGTTTAGTGCGAACTGAAGCTTTCTTT	CASSLVRTEAFF
TRBV5-4	.	TRBJ1-1	.	12	TGTGCCAGCAGCTTGGAGGAGGGTTTAGCTTTCTTT	CASSLEEGLAFF
TRBV11-1	.	TRBJ2-3	.	14	TGTGCCAGCAGCTTGGCAGTAAGCACAGATACGCAGTATTTT	CASSLAVSTDTQYF
TRBV2	.	TRBJ2-2	.	16	TGTGCCAGCGATTCGGTGGAAAGCATTTCAAGCCGGGAGCTGTTTTTT	CASDSVESISSRELFF
TRBV4-2	.	TRBJ1-1	.	15	TGTGCCAGCAGCCAAGATCTGGGGAGGAACACTGAAGCTTTCTTT	CASSQDLGRNTEAFF
TRBV5-6	.	TRBJ2-3	.	15	TGTGCCAGCAGCTTTGGAGGGGGATTCACAGATACGCAGTATTTT	CASSFGGGFTDTQYF